Described below is a single TCR beta chain sequence and its context. The antigen is not known. The V and J ends lost 5 bases and 0 bases respectively, with 11 bases between them. Germline V lookup: CDR1 LNHDA, CDR2 SQIVND (reference sequence). CDR3 size: 15 residues. The data were obtained in a study of OX40 agonist ivuxolimab in advanced cancers. Points from the study as a whole: Expanded clones were, on average, more numerous among CD8+ T cells than CD4+.

Clones were read by immunoSEQ multiplex PCR, and TCRdb kept only the in-frame ones, dropping some. The sample records 50,000 to 65,000 clones, nearly 95% being singletons. The rearrangement links TRBV19 to TRBJ2-1; D is ambiguous. The sample in question was CD4+ or CD8+ T cells sorted from blood, obtained in a trial of the OX40 agonist ivuxolimab. This TCR was recovered from an adult with an advanced solid tumor such as melanoma, head and neck, liver or kidney cancer. CDR3 DNA sequence: TGTGCCAGTAGTGTGTCCCAGAGCTCCTACAATGAGCAGTTCTTC. Translated, it gives CASSVSQSSYNEQFF.